Listed below are T cell receptor beta chains from one sample, sequenced in a study of cytomegalovirus exposure and HLA in healthy donors. Profiled with immunoSEQ multiplex PCR; TCRdb holds only in-frame clones, not every one. The sample has approximately 100,000 clones; approximately 76% are singletons. The sequenced sample consisted of PBMCs. The receptors here all came from a man between 35 and 55 years old in good health and CMV-seronegative. CDR3s include the opening cysteine and the closing phenylalanine or tryptophan. D genes are given only for firm matches. Where a row states a size, it is once, few, many or the class of an expanded clone; other rows omit it.

TRBV29-1	TRBJ1-1	.	.	CSAPSHTGRSEAFF	TGCAGCGCCCCGAGCCACACAGGGAGATCCGAAGCTTTCTTT
TRBV28	TRBJ2-7	TRBD1	.	CASSRQGAGYREQYF	TGTGCCAGCAGTCGACAGGGGGCGGGTTATCGCGAGCAGTACTTC
TRBV19	TRBJ1-2	.	.	CASSYRTENYGYTF	TGTGCCAGTAGTTATAGGACAGAAAACTATGGCTACACCTTC
TRBV9	TRBJ2-5	.	.	CASSVAESSQIVTQYF	TGTGCCAGCAGCGTAGCTGAGAGTTCGCAAATTGTGACCCAGTACTTC
TRBV18	TRBJ1-2	.	.	CASSPGAQHYGYTF	TGTGCCAGCTCACCGGGGGCACAGCACTATGGCTACACCTTC
TRBV4-1	TRBJ1-1	.	.	CASSRGRPRSMNTEAFF	TGCGCCAGCAGCCGGGGCAGGCCAAGATCCATGAACACTGAAGCTTTCTTT
TRBV10-3	TRBJ2-5	TRBD2	.	CAISEASGGQETQYF	TGTGCCATCAGTGAGGCTAGCGGGGGCCAAGAGACCCAGTACTTC
TRBV7-2	TRBJ2-7	.	.	CASSSAGRGSSYEQYF	TGTGCCAGCAGCTCAGCAGGACGGGGAAGCTCCTACGAGCAGTACTTC
TRBV5-1	TRBJ2-1	.	.	CASSLAGELSYNEQFF	TGCGCCAGCAGCTTGGCCGGGGAGCTTTCCTACAATGAGCAGTTCTTC
TRBV4-1	TRBJ1-2	.	.	CASSQVLNRASDVHGYTF	TGCGCCAGCAGCCAAGTATTAAACAGGGCCTCCGACGTGCATGGCTACACCTTC
TRBV28	TRBJ2-7	.	few	CASSRVGGRSYEQYF	TGTGCCAGCAGCCGTGTAGGAGGTCGGAGCTACGAGCAGTACTTC
TRBV30	TRBJ2-3	TRBD1	.	CAWGQGGDTQYF	TGTGCCTGGGGACAGGGAGGAGATACGCAGTATTTT
TRBV5-6	TRBJ2-1	.	.	CASYFIDYNEQFF	TGTGCCAGCTACTTCATAGACTACAATGAGCAGTTCTTC
TRBV27	TRBJ2-7	TRBD2	.	CASSSTSGGYEQYF	TGTGCCAGCAGTTCGACTAGCGGGGGGTACGAGCAGTACTTC
TRBV11-2	TRBJ2-7	.	.	CASSLEQGPYEQYF	TGTGCCAGCAGCTTAGAACAGGGCCCATACGAGCAGTACTTC
TRBV19	TRBJ2-3	.	.	CASSSRDFSDTQYF	TGTGCCAGTAGTTCCCGGGACTTCTCAGATACGCAGTATTTT
TRBV4-3	TRBJ1-5	TRBD1	few	CASSRAYRGGQPQHF	TGCGCCAGCAGCCGGGCGTACAGGGGAGGTCAGCCCCAGCATTTT
TRBV18	TRBJ1-1	.	.	CASSPIGEQSEAFF	TGTGCCAGCTCACCAATCGGGGAACAATCTGAAGCTTTCTTT
TRBV28	TRBJ2-3	TRBD2	.	CASSLGGADTQYF	TGTGCCAGCAGTTTGGGGGGGGCAGATACGCAGTATTTT
TRBV9	TRBJ2-3	TRBD2	.	CASSVGTSGSTDTQYF	TGTGCCAGCAGCGTAGGGACTAGCGGTAGCACAGATACGCAGTATTTT
TRBV7-9	TRBJ1-4	.	few	CSSSPGSEKLFF	TGTTCCAGCAGCCCAGGATCTGAAAAACTGTTTTTT
TRBV4-3	TRBJ1-2	.	.	CASSQKRTSNYGYTF	TGCGCCAGCAGCCAAAAGCGTACTTCTAACTATGGCTACACCTTC
TRBV12-5	TRBJ2-7	TRBD2	once	CASGGGTTYEQYF	TGTGCTAGTGGGGGAGGGACCACCTACGAGCAGTACTTC
TRBV7-2	TRBJ2-7	TRBD1	.	CASSLEPRRGQGEQYF	TGTGCCAGCAGCTTAGAGCCGCGCAGGGGGCAGGGCGAGCAGTACTTC